This T cell receptor (beta chain) was retrieved from a study of shared clonotypes between healthy human individuals. On the study more broadly: CD8 memory received one plate per donor, CD8 naive two, CD4 memory three and CD4 naive three. Study-wide points: As a rule, naive subsets had a larger estimated richness than memory subsets.

Each cell subset's genomic DNA was divided evenly among several immunoSEQ plates. Only in-frame clones appear in the TCRdb table, and some are missing; sequencing was by immunoSEQ multiplex PCR. The repertoire includes more than 2,000,000 clones, about 92% of them detected once, and 0.14% sits in the top ten. On this clone itself: Its antigen remains unidentified.

The study separated CD4+ cells into CD45RA+ naive and CD45RA-negative memory subsets. Germline V CDR1 and CDR2: LNHDA, SQIVND (reference sequence). The V gene lost 5 bases and the J gene lost 4 bases, with 17 bases spanning the gap. This CDR3 is 15 amino acids long. This sequence was found in a man aged 18-30 years in good health. Sample: naive CD4+ T cells sorted from blood. Noted subset: CD45RA+ positively selected. The chain has TRBV19 and TRBJ1-2; D perhaps matches TRBD1 (5 bases). CDR3 sequence (DNA): TGTGCCAGTAGTTCGCCGGGGGACCGCCGCTATGGCTACACCTTC. Amino acid sequence: CASSSPGDRRYGYTF.